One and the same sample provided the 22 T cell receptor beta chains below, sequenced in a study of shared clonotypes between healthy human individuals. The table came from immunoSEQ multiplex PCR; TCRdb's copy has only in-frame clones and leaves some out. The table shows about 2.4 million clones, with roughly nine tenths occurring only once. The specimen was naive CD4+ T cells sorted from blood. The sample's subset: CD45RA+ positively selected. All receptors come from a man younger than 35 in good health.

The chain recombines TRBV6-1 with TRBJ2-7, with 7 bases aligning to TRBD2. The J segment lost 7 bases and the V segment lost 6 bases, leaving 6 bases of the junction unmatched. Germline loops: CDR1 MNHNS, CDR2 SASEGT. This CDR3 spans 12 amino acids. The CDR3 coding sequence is TGTGCCAGCAGCAGACTAGCTGGTGAGCAGTACTTC. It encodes CASSRLAGEQYF.

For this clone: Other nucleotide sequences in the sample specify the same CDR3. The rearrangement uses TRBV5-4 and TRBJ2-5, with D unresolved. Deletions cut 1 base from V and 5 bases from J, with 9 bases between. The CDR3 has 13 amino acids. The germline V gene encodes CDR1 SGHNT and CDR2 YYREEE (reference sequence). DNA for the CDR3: TGTGCCAGCAGCTTGCCGTTAGGGGAGACCCAGTACTTC. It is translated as CASSLPLGETQYF.

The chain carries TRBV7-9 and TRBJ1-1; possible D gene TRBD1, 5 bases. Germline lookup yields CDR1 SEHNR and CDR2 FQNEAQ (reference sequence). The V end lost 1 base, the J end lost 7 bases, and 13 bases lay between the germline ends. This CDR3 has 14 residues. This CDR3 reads CASSLEGLQNEAFF. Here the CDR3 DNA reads TGTGCCAGCAGCTTAGAGGGGCTGCAGAATGAAGCTTTCTTT.

CDR3 sequence reads: CASSLRGHTGELFF. The CDR3 DNA sequence: TGTGCCAGCAGCTTGAGAGGACACACCGGGGAGCTGTTTTTT. The chain is built from TRBV5-6 and TRBJ2-2; D ambiguous. Trimming stripped 1 base from V and 3 bases from J, with 7 bases between. This CDR3 spans 14 amino acids. The germline CDR1 and CDR2 sequences are SGHDT and YYEEEE.

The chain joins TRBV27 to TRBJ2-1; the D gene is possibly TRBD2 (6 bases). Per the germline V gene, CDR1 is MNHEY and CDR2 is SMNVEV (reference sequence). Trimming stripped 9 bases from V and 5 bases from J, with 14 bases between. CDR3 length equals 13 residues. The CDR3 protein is CASRDWLNNEQFF. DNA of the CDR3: TGTGCCAGTAGGGACTGGTTGAACAATGAGCAGTTCTTC.

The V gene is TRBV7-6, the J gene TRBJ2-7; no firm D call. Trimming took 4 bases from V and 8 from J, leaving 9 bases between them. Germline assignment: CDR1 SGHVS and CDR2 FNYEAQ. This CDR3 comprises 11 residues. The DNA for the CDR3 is TGTGCCAGCAGCTCCGGCCCCAAGCAGTACTTC. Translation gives CASSSGPKQYF.

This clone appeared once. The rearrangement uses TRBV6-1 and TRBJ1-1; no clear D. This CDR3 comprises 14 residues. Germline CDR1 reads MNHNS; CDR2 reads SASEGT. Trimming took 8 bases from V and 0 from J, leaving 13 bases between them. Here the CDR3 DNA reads TGTGCCAGCCAGGCCCCGGAGATGAACACTGAAGCTTTCTTT. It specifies CASQAPEMNTEAFF.

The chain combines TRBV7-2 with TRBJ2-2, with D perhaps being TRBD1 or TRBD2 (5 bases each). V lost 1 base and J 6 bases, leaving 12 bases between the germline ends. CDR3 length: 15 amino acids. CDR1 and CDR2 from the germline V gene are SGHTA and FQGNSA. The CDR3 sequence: CASSLVEGKAGELFF. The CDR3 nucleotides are TGTGCCAGCAGCTTAGTAGAGGGGAAAGCCGGGGAGCTGTTTTTT. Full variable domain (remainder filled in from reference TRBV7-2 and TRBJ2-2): GAGVSQSPSNKVTEKGKDVELRCDPISGHTALYWYRQSLGQGLEFLIYFQGNSAPDKSGLPSDRFSAERTGGSVSTLTIQRTQQEDSAVYLCASSLVEGKAGELFFGEGSRLTVL.

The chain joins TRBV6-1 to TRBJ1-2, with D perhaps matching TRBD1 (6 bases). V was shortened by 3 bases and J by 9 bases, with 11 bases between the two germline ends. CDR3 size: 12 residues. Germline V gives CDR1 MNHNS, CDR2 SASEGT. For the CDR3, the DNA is TGTGCCAGCAGTGAGGGGACATTGAGCTACACCTTC. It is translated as CASSEGTLSYTF.

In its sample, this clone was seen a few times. Written as DNA, the CDR3 is TGTGCCAGCGGATCGGACAGTCACACTGAAGCTTTCTTT. Protein sequence: CASGSDSHTEAFF. V and J are TRBV5-8 and TRBJ1-1; tentatively, D is TRBD1 (6 bases). Germline V gene data show CDR1 as SGHTS and CDR2 as YDEGEE. The CDR3 covers 13 residues. Deletions cut 7 bases from V and 3 bases from J, with 13 bases between.

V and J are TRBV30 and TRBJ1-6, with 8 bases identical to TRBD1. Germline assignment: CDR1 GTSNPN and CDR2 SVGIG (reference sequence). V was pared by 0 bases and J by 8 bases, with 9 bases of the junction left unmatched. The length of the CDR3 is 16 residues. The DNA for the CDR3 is TGTGCCTGGAGTGTACTTGGACAGGGTGGTGATTCACCCCTCCACTTT. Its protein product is CAWSVLGQGGDSPLHF.

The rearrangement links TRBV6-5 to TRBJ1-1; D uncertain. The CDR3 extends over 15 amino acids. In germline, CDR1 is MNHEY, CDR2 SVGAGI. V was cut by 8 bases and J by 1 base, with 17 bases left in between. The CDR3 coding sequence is TGTGCCAGCTTGCCGATTGGTAAGCCGAACACTGAAGCTTTCTTT. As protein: CASLPIGKPNTEAFF.

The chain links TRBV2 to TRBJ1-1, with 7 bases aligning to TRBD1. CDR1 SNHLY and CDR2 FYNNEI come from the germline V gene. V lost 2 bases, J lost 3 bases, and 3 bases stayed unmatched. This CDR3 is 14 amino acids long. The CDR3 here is CASSEQGGYTEAFF. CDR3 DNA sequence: TGTGCCAGCAGTGAACAGGGGGGGTACACTGAAGCTTTCTTT.

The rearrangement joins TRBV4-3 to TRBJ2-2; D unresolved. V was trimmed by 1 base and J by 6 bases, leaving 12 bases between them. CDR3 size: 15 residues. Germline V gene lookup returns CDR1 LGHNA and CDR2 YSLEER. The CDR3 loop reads CASSQGTPAAGELFF. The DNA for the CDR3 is TGCGCCAGCAGCCAAGGCACCCCTGCGGCCGGGGAGCTGTTTTTT.

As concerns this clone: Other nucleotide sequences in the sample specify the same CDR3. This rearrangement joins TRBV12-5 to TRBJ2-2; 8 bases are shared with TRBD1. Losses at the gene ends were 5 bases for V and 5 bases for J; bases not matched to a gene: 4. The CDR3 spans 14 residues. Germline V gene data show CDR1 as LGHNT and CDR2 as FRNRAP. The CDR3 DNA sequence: TGTGCTAGTGGTAGTACAGGGGGAACCGGGGAGCTGTTTTTT. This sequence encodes CASGSTGGTGELFF.

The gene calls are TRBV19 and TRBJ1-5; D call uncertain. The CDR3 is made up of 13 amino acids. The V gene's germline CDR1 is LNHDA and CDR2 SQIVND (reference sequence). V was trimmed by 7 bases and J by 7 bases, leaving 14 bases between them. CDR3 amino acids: CASMRGLGQPQHF. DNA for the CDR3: TGTGCCAGTATGAGAGGGTTGGGACAGCCCCAGCATTTT.

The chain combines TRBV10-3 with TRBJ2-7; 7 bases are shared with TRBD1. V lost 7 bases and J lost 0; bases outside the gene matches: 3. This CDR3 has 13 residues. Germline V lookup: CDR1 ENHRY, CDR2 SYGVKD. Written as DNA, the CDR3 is TGTGCCATCACCTGGGACAGCTCCTACGAGCAGTACTTC. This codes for CAITWDSSYEQYF.

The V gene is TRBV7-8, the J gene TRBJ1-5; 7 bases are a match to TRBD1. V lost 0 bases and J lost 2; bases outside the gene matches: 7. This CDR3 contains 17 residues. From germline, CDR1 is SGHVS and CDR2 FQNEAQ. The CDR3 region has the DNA TGTGCCAGCAGCTTAGCGGAGGGGGCTAGGGGCAATCAGCCCCAGCATTTT. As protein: CASSLAEGARGNQPQHF.

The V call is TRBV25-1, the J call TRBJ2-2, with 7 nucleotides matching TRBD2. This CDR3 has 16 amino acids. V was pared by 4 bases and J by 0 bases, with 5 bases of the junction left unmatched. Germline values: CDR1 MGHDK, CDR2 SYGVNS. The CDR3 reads CASSGSGATNTGELFF. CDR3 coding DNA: TGTGCCAGCAGTGGGAGCGGGGCCACGAACACCGGGGAGCTGTTTTTT.

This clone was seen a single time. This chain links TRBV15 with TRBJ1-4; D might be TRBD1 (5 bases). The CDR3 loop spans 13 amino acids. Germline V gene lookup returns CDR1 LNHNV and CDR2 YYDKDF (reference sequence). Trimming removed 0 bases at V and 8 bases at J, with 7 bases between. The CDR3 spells CATSRDGGEKLFF. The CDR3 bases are TGTGCCACCAGCAGAGATGGGGGGGAAAAACTGTTTTTT. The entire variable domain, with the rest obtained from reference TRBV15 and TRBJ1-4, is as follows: DAMVIQNPRYQVTQFGKPVTLSCSQTLNHNVMYWYQQKSSQAPKLLFHYYDKDFNNEADTPDNFQSRRPNTSFCFLDIRSPGLGDTAMYLCATSRDGGEKLFFGSGTQLSVL.

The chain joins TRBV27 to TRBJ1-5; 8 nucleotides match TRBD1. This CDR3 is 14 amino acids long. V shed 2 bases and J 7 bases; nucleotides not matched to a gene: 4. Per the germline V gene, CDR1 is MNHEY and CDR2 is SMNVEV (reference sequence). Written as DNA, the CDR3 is TGTGCCAGCAGTTTAGCCCCAGGGGGCCAGCCCCAGCATTTT. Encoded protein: CASSLAPGGQPQHF.

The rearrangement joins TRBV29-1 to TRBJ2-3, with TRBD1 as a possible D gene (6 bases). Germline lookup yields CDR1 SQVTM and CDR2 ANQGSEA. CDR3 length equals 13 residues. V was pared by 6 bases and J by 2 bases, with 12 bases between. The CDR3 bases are TGCAGCGTCGGTAGGGGGACCACAGATACGCAGTATTTT. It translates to CSVGRGTTDTQYF.